This T cell receptor beta chain was identified in a study of shared clonotypes between healthy human individuals. CDR3 size: 12 residues. V lost 5 bases, J lost 6 bases, and 11 bases lay in between. Germline V gene lookup returns CDR1 SGHTA and CDR2 FQGNSA. The data were produced by immunoSEQ multiplex PCR, yet TCRdb's version contains in-frame clones alone and is incomplete. The data hold 980,000 or so clones, with about three quarters observed a single time. The sample comprised memory CD4+ T cells sorted from blood. Noted subset: CD45RA-negative fraction. The TCR comes from a man aged 18 to 30 in good health. This chain joins TRBV7-2 and TRBJ2-7; D is undetermined. The CDR3 region is CASSPYPLEQYF. The CDR3 nucleotides read TGTGCCAGCAGCCCGTACCCTCTCGAGCAGTACTTC.